This T cell receptor (beta chain) was recorded in a study of T-cell memory formation after mild COVID-19. Study as a whole: Largely, TCR clusters stayed within a single donor.

V lost 7 bases, J lost 4 bases, and 7 bases stayed unmatched. This CDR3 contains 13 residues. The germline V gene encodes CDR1 SQVTM and CDR2 ANQGSEA. A 5'RACE reaction primed in the constant segment made cDNA libraries of TCR alpha and TCR beta, and these carried sample barcodes and UMIs. TCRdb processed the 5' RACE reads anew with MiXCR; each CDR3 protein has one entry. The data contain around 420,000 distinct CDR3 sequences, 24% of them singletons. This clonotype was seen a few times. The TCR was taken from an adult woman who had mild COVID-19 (a few samples of this study predate the infection). Cell type and time point are not known. V is TRBV29-1 and J is TRBJ2-5; 9 nucleotides match TRBD2. Sequenced sample: PBMCs or a T cell subset sorted from them (not recorded which). CDR3 region: CSANQAGGETQYF. The DNA for the CDR3 is TGCAGCGCTAACCAAGCGGGAGGAGAGACCCAGTACTTC. Drawing the rest from reference TRBV29-1 and TRBJ2-5, the complete variable domain is SAVISQKPSRDICQRGTSLTIQCQVDSQVTMMFWYRQQPGQSLTLIATANQGSEATYESGFVIDKFPISRPNLTFSTLTVSNMSPEDSSIYLCSANQAGGETQYFGPGTRLLVL.